This T cell receptor (beta chain) stems from a study of blood T cell repertoires in COVID-19. Some clones are missing from TCRdb's copy, which holds only in-frame ones; the method was immunoSEQ multiplex PCR. The data show 200,000 to 300,000 clones, with 88% seen just once and roughly 1.2% held by the top ten. V lost 1 base to trimming and J lost 1 base; unmatched junction nucleotides: 7. The CDR3 covers 17 residues. The germline CDR1 and CDR2 sequences are SGHNT and YENEEA. Self-reported history from a screening survey and questionnaire set each donor's cohort. This receptor was obtained from a woman aged 40-49 years with acute COVID-19. This chain uses TRBV11-3 with TRBJ2-3; 8 nucleotides match TRBD1. Sequenced material: PBMCs or T cells enriched from blood (not recorded which). CDR3 in amino acids: CASSLGRMTGGTDTQYF. The DNA of the CDR3 is TGTGCCAGCAGCTTAGGCAGAATGACAGGGGGCACAGATACGCAGTATTTT. Full variable domain (rest looked up from reference TRBV11-3 and TRBJ2-3): EAGVVQSPRYKIIEKKQPVAFWCNPISGHNTLYWYLQNLGQGPELLIRYENEEAVDDSQLPKDRFSAERLKGVDSTLKIQPAELGDSAVYLCASSLGRMTGGTDTQYFGPGTRLTVL.